Below, 13 T cell receptor beta chains from the same sample are listed, as sequenced in a study of graft-versus-host responses after intestinal transplantation. Libraries were prepared by immunoSEQ multiplex PCR; TCRdb keeps only in-frame clonotypes and omits some of them. The table has nearly 95,000 clones, about 92% seen once. No antigen is known for these receptors. The specimen comprised unstimulated CD8+ T cells sorted from spleen or lymph node cells, sampled before intestinal transplant. All receptors derive from a human donor who received an intestinal transplant.

This clone was seen a single time. V and J are TRBV11-3 and TRBJ2-7; 7 positions match TRBD1. Germline CDR1 SGHNT, CDR2 YENEEA. J gave up 5 bases and V 1 base, and 2 bases lay outside the gene matches. The CDR3 runs 13 residues. The CDR3 here is CASSLGGGNEQYF. CDR3 DNA: TGTGCCAGCAGCTTAGGAGGGGGCAACGAGCAGTACTTC. The full variable domain, in which reference TRBV11-3 and TRBJ2-7 provide the parts outside the CDR3, is EAGVVQSPRYKIIEKKQPVAFWCNPISGHNTLYWYLQNLGQGPELLIRYENEEAVDDSQLPKDRFSAERLKGVDSTLKIQPAELGDSAVYLCASSLGGGNEQYFGPGTRLTVT.

This clone has a single count. The J gene is TRBJ1-1, the V gene TRBV27; D may be TRBD1 (6 bases). In germline, CDR1 is MNHEY, CDR2 SMNVEV (reference sequence). Trimming stripped 4 bases from V and 6 bases from J, with 12 bases between. The CDR3 runs 13 residues. The CDR3 reads CASSYVQGAEAFF. The CDR3 DNA reads TGTGCCAGCAGTTATGTACAGGGCGCTGAAGCTTTCTTT.

This chain connects TRBV5-1 to TRBJ2-3; possible D gene TRBD2, 5 bases. V lost 0 bases and J 2 bases, leaving 10 bases between the germline ends. CDR1 and CDR2 from the germline V gene are SGHRS and YFSETQ. This CDR3 comprises 15 residues. The CDR3 DNA reads TGCGCCAGCAGCTTGGAGGAGGTGGTCACAGATACGCAGTATTTT. Translation: CASSLEEVVTDTQYF. The full variable domain, its missing parts supplied by reference TRBV5-1 and TRBJ2-3, is KAGVTQTPRYLIKTRGQQVTLSCSPISGHRSVSWYQQTPGQGLQFLFEYFSETQRNKGNFPGRFSGRQFSNSRSEMNVSTLELGDSALYLCASSLEEVVTDTQYFGPGTRLTVL.

V is TRBV9 and J is TRBJ1-1; D not certain. The germline CDR1 and CDR2 sequences are SGDLS and YYNGEE. V shed 4 bases and J shed 6 bases, with 10 bases lying between them. The CDR3 extends over 12 amino acids. The CDR3 here is CASSLYGPEAFF. The CDR3 bases are TGTGCCAGCAGCCTATATGGGCCTGAAGCTTTCTTT.

The V gene is TRBV7-6, the J gene TRBJ1-1; 7 bases fit TRBD1. The trim removed 5 bases at V and 2 bases at J, leaving 5 bases unmatched. The CDR3 has 14 amino acids. Germline CDR1 SGHVS, CDR2 FNYEAQ. This CDR3 is CASSQGGSNTEAFF. The DNA for the CDR3 is TGTGCCAGCAGCCAAGGGGGCTCAAACACTGAAGCTTTCTTT.

The chain links TRBV4-3 to TRBJ1-4; TRBD1 might be the D (5 bases). CDR1 is LGHNA, CDR2 YSLEER, per germline. CDR3 length equals 15 residues. The V end was cut by 1 base, the J end by 5 bases, with 11 bases between. CDR3 nucleotides: TGCGCCAGCAGCCAAGGGCCAGGGCTGAATGAAAAACTGTTTTTT. Its translation: CASSQGPGLNEKLFF.

The rearrangement uses TRBV7-9 and TRBJ1-1; 8 bases line up with TRBD1. V lost 5 bases and J lost 2; bases outside the gene matches: 7. The germline CDR1 and CDR2 sequences are SEHNR and FQNEAQ (reference sequence). The CDR3 is made up of 15 amino acids. This chain's CDR3 is CASSVYQGANTEAFF. The CDR3 region has the DNA TGTGCCAGCAGCGTCTACCAGGGGGCAAACACTGAAGCTTTCTTT.

The rearrangement uses TRBV25-1 and TRBJ2-1, with TRBD2 matching over 11 bases. The CDR3 is 17 residues long. V was clipped by 3 bases and J by 5 bases; unmatched bases: 9. The germline V gene has CDR1 MGHDK and CDR2 SYGVNS. CDR3 region: CASSDGRLAGLDNEQFF. CDR3 sequence (DNA): TGTGCCAGCAGTGATGGGAGACTAGCGGGACTCGACAATGAGCAGTTCTTC.

This chain links TRBV4-3 with TRBJ2-7; TRBD1 might be the D (6 bases). The germline V gene has CDR1 LGHNA and CDR2 YSLEER. The V gene lost 0 bases and the J gene lost 7 bases, with 13 bases spanning the gap. CDR3 length equals 14 residues. CDR3 protein: CASSQDQQGLEQYF. CDR3 DNA: TGCGCCAGCAGCCAAGACCAACAGGGCTTAGAGCAGTACTTC.

This clone was detected a few times. V is TRBV29-1 and J is TRBJ1-2; TRBD1 is a possible D gene (5 bases). Trimming removed 2 bases from V and 7 bases from J, with 5 bases in between. Germline assignment: CDR1 SQVTM and CDR2 ANQGSEA. The CDR3 length is 10 residues. The CDR3 region is CSVEQGGYTF. CDR3 bases: TGCAGCGTTGAACAGGGTGGCTACACCTTC. Combining the CDR3 with reference TRBV29-1 and TRBJ1-2 gives the whole variable domain SAVISQKPSRDICQRGTSLTIQCQVDSQVTMMFWYRQQPGQSLTLIATANQGSEATYESGFVIDKFPISRPNLTFSTLTVSNMSPEDSSIYLCSVEQGGYTFGSGTRLTVV.

The chain employs TRBV27 and TRBJ2-2; 10 nucleotides agree with TRBD2. This CDR3 contains 15 residues. The ends lost 6 bases at V and 2 bases at J; junction bases unmatched: 3. In germline, CDR1 is MNHEY, CDR2 SMNVEV (reference sequence). The CDR3 reads CASSRTSGNTGELFF. The CDR3 DNA reads as TGTGCCAGCAGCAGGACTAGCGGAAACACCGGGGAGCTGTTTTTT.

This clone occurred a few times. The chain recombines TRBV6-6 with TRBJ2-2, with D maybe TRBD1 (6 bases). The ends were cut back, 4 bases at V and 3 bases at J, with 12 bases in the middle. The CDR3 totals 15 residues. Looked up from germline, CDR1 is MNHNY and CDR2 is SVGAGI (reference sequence). CDR3 in amino acids: CASSFRDIDTGELFF. The CDR3 DNA reads TGTGCCAGCAGTTTCCGGGACATCGACACCGGGGAGCTGTTTTTT.

The V gene is TRBV29-1, the J gene TRBJ2-2, with 7 positions matching TRBD2. The CDR3 extends over 16 amino acids. Trimming took 7 bases from V and 7 from J; bases not matched to a gene: 18. Per germline, CDR1 SQVTM and CDR2 ANQGSEA. The DNA for the CDR3 is TGCAGCGCCGAACATGAGGAGCGGGGATTAGGCGGGGAGCTGTTTTTT. This encodes CSAEHEERGLGGELFF.